The clone carrying this TCR beta chain came up many times. A library of TCRbeta sequences, prepared with unique molecular identifiers, was generated. TCRdb re-called the PCR reads through MiXCR, storing one row per CDR3 protein. The sample shows 350,000 to 400,000 distinct CDR3 sequences, around 21% of them seen only once. The sample comes from a study of T-cell reconstitution after alpha-beta-depleted transplantation in children. J gave up 8 bases and V 2 bases, and 6 bases lay outside the gene matches. Germline CDR1 reads LNHNV; CDR2 reads YYDKDF (reference sequence). This CDR3 has 15 residues. This specimen consisted of PBMCs from the stem cell graft donor, obtained from the stem cell graft. This sequence originates from a human donor who donated a stem cell graft to a child with acute myeloid leukemia. The chain is built from TRBV15 and TRBJ2-1, with 10 positions matching TRBD2. CDR3 sequence: CATSRFPSGRHEQFF. CDR3 in DNA: TGTGCCACCAGCAGATTTCCTAGCGGGAGACATGAGCAGTTCTTC.